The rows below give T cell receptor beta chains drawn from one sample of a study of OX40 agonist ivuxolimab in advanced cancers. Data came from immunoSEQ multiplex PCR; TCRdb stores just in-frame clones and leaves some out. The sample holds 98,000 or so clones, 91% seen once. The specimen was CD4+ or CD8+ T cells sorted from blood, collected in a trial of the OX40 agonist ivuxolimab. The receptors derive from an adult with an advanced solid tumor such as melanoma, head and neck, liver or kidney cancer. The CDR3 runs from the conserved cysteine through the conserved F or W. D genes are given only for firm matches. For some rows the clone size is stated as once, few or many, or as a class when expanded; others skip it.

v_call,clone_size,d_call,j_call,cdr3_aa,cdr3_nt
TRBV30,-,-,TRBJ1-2,CAWSSQGRNYGYTF,TGTGCCTGGAGTTCCCAGGGACGAAACTATGGCTACACCTTC
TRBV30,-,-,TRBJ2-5,CAWRGGRGLYF,TGTGCCTGGAGGGGGGGAAGGGGTCTGTACTTC
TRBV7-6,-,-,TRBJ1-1,CASSLGQLTEAFF,TGTGCCAGCAGCTTAGGGCAGCTCACTGAAGCTTTCTTT
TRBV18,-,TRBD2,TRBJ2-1,CASSPPSSGIHEQFF,TGTGCCAGCTCACCACCGAGTAGCGGGATCCATGAGCAGTTCTTC
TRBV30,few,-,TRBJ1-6,CAWSPGREPLHF,TGTGCCTGGAGCCCAGGGCGCGAGCCCCTCCACTTT
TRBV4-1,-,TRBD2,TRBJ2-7,CASSSDTGSGDEQYF,TGCGCCAGCAGTTCCGACACCGGTAGCGGGGACGAGCAGTACTTC
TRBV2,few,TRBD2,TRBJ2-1,CASSRSSGRSSYNEQFF,TGTGCCAGCAGTCGCTCTAGCGGGAGAAGCTCCTACAATGAGCAGTTCTTC
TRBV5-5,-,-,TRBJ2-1,CASSFALSNEQFF,TGTGCCAGCAGCTTCGCTCTATCCAATGAGCAGTTCTTC
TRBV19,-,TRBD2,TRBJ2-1,CASRTSEYNEQFF,TGTGCCAGTAGGACTAGCGAGTACAATGAGCAGTTCTTC
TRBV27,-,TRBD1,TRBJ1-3,CASSRQGATGNTIYF,TGTGCCAGCAGCCGACAGGGGGCTACTGGAAACACCATATATTTT
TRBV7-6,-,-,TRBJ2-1,CASSLGPRDEQFF,TGTGCCAGCAGCTTAGGGCCGAGGGATGAGCAGTTCTTC
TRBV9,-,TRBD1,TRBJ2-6,CASSEDRAPSGANVLTF,TGTGCCAGCAGCGAAGACAGGGCCCCTTCTGGGGCCAACGTCCTGACTTTC
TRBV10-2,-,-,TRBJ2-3,CASSESGTSPRQYF,TGCGCCAGCAGTGAGTCCGGGACAAGCCCGAGGCAGTATTTT
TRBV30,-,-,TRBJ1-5,CAWSRQINQPQHF,TGTGCCTGGAGTCGACAAATTAATCAGCCCCAGCATTTT
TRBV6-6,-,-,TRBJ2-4,CASSYSLGNIQYF,TGTGCCAGCAGTTACTCCCTTGGAAACATTCAGTACTTC
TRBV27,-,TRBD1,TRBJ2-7,CASSSLTGGSHEQYF,TGTGCCAGCAGTTCCCTGACAGGGGGCAGCCACGAGCAGTACTTC
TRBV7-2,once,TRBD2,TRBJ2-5,CASSLRAGGQETQYF,TGTGCCAGCAGCTTGAGAGCGGGGGGGCAAGAGACCCAGTACTTC
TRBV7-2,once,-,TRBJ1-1,CASSLGAPNTEAFF,TGTGCCAGCAGCTTAGGGGCCCCGAACACTGAAGCTTTCTTT
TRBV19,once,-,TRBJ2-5,CASSIDPLRGGTQYF,TGTGCCAGTAGTATAGATCCGTTGAGAGGAGGGACCCAGTACTTC
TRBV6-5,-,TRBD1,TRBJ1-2,CASTGQGNGYTF,TGTGCCAGCACTGGACAGGGCAATGGCTACACCTTC
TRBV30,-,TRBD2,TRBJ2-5,CAWSVGRTSGEGETQYF,TGTGCCTGGAGTGTAGGTCGAACTAGCGGGGAGGGAGAGACCCAGTACTTC
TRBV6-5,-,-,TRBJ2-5,CASSYSASQETQYF,TGTGCCAGCAGTTACTCAGCCAGCCAAGAGACCCAGTACTTC
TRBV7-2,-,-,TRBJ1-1,CASRLNTEAFF,TGTGCCAGCAGACTAAACACTGAAGCTTTCTTT
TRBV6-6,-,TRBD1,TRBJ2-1,CASARQGPTEQFF,TGTGCCAGCGCCCGACAGGGTCCTACTGAGCAGTTCTTC
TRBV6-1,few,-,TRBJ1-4,CASRGTGEKLFF,TGTGCCAGCAGGGGTACGGGAGAAAAACTGTTTTTT
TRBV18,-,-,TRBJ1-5,CASSPEGNSNQPQHF,TGTGCCAGCTCACCGGAAGGAAATAGCAATCAGCCCCAGCATTTT
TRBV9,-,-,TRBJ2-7,CASSVRGGSYEQYF,TGTGCCAGCAGCGTCAGGGGAGGGTCCTACGAGCAGTACTTC
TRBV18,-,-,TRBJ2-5,CASSQTPRETQYF,TGTGCCAGCTCACAGACACCTCGGGAGACCCAGTACTTC
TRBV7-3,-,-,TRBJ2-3,CASSFSGTDTQYF,TGTGCCAGCAGCTTTTCGGGGACAGATACGCAGTATTTT
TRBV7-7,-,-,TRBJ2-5,CASSSLPQETQYF,TGTGCTAGCAGCTCCTTACCACAAGAGACCCAGTACTTC
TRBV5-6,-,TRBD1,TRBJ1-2,CASSPPGQGGDYGYTF,TGTGCCAGCAGCCCACCGGGACAGGGAGGCGACTATGGCTACACCTTC